This TCR beta chain was captured by sequencing in a study of T-cell reconstitution after alpha-beta-depleted transplantation in children. This clonotype appeared many times. Per germline, CDR1 MDHEN and CDR2 SYDVKM. The V end lost 6 bases, the J end lost 1 base, and 13 bases lay between the germline ends. The CDR3 length is 14 residues. Preparing the TCRbeta library involved the use of unique molecular identifiers. MiXCR, run by TCRdb on the PCR reads, gives a single entry per CDR3 protein. The data show approximately 88,000 distinct CDR3 sequences, with more than 10% seen just once and roughly 13% held by the top ten.

The sequencing used PBMCs from the stem cell graft donor, collected from the stem cell graft. This chain joins TRBV28 and TRBJ2-7; a weak D match, TRBD2 (6 bases). This receptor was identified in a human donor who donated a stem cell graft to a child with inherited bone marrow failure. The CDR3 DNA is TGTGCCAGCAGGTGGGGGGATCCTTCCTACGAGCAGTACTTC. Protein: CASRWGDPSYEQYF.